Listed below are T cell receptor beta chains from one sample, sequenced in a study of molecular identifiers for immune sequencing clone quantification. TCRdb passed the PCR reads through MiXCR, listing each CDR3 protein once. The sample has about 510,000 distinct CDR3 sequences; roughly a fifth are singletons. Sequenced input: naive CD8+ T cells from blood, with Jurkat cell RNA spiked in. All receptors derive from a human donor in good health. Some libraries in this study had Jurkat cell RNA spiked in. Both conserved end residues are part of each CDR3. The D gene is left open where the match is weak. The size field is filled for only some rows; it gives once, few, many or a size class.

J gene: TRBJ2-1; V gene: TRBV24-1; clone size: few; D gene: TRBD2; CDR3 length: 17; CDR3 DNA: TGTGCCACCAGTGATTTGTCTGGGGGACTAGCTGGAAATGAGCAGTTCTTC; CDR3 protein: CATSDLSGGLAGNEQFF
J gene: TRBJ2-2; V gene: TRBV6-2/TRBV6-3; clone size: few; D gene: TRBD2; CDR3 length: 15; CDR3 DNA: TGTGCCAGGATTTCACTAGCGGCGAACACCGGGGAGCTGTTTTTT; CDR3 protein: CARISLAANTGELFF
J gene: TRBJ1-3; V gene: TRBV15; clone size: many; D gene: .; CDR3 length: 14; CDR3 DNA: TGTGCCACCAGCACGCGACAGGTCGGAAACACCATATATTTT; CDR3 protein: CATSTRQVGNTIYF
J gene: TRBJ2-7; V gene: TRBV29-1; clone size: few; D gene: .; CDR3 length: 13; CDR3 DNA: TGCAGCGTTGAAGACACAAGCTCCTACGAGCAGTACTTC; CDR3 protein: CSVEDTSSYEQYF
J gene: TRBJ2-3; V gene: TRBV7-9; clone size: many; D gene: .; CDR3 length: 17; CDR3 DNA: TGTGCCAGCAGCTCTCTCTCGGCAGGACGAAGCACAGATACGCAGTATTTT; CDR3 protein: CASSSLSAGRSTDTQYF
J gene: TRBJ1-4; V gene: TRBV7-6; clone size: many; D gene: .; CDR3 length: 17; CDR3 DNA: TGTGCCAGCAGCCCCCGGACAGCTACTACCAGAGATGAAAAACTGTTTTTT; CDR3 protein: CASSPRTATTRDEKLFF
J gene: TRBJ2-2; V gene: TRBV2; clone size: .; D gene: .; CDR3 length: 15; CDR3 DNA: TGTGCCAGCAGTGGGACAGCAACGAACACCGGGGAGCTGTTTTTT; CDR3 protein: CASSGTATNTGELFF
J gene: TRBJ1-2; V gene: TRBV19; clone size: few; D gene: TRBD1; CDR3 length: 17; CDR3 DNA: TGTGCCAGTAGTCCCATGGGACAGGGCCGCGAGAACTATGGCTACACCTTC; CDR3 protein: CASSPMGQGRENYGYTF
J gene: TRBJ2-1; V gene: TRBV7-6; clone size: few; D gene: .; CDR3 length: 17; CDR3 DNA: TGTGCCAGCAGCTTGAGGGAGGCGGGGAGCTCCTACAATGAGCAGTTCTTC; CDR3 protein: CASSLREAGSSYNEQFF
J gene: TRBJ2-3; V gene: TRBV7-9; clone size: many; D gene: TRBD2; CDR3 length: 16; CDR3 DNA: TGTGCCAGCAGCTTTCCACTAGCGGGGGGCTTATCGACGCAGTATTTT; CDR3 protein: CASSFPLAGGLSTQYF
J gene: TRBJ2-1; V gene: TRBV24-1; clone size: many; D gene: TRBD1; CDR3 length: 13; CDR3 DNA: TGTGCCACCAGCCTGACAGGGTTTGGTGAGCAGTTCTTC; CDR3 protein: CATSLTGFGEQFF
J gene: TRBJ2-3; V gene: TRBV28; clone size: .; D gene: TRBD2; CDR3 length: 20; CDR3 DNA: TGTGCCAGCAGTTTAGGCTGGACTAGCGGGAGAATATTGGACACAGATACGCAGTATTTT; CDR3 protein: CASSLGWTSGRILDTDTQYF
J gene: TRBJ2-7; V gene: TRBV7-9; clone size: few; D gene: TRBD1; CDR3 length: 15; CDR3 DNA: TGTGCCAGCAGCTCCACCGGGACAGGGTTCGGCGAGCAGTACTTC; CDR3 protein: CASSSTGTGFGEQYF
J gene: TRBJ1-2; V gene: TRBV5-1; clone size: many; D gene: TRBD1; CDR3 length: 14; CDR3 DNA: TGCGCCAGCAGCTTGGCCGGGACAGCCTATGGCTACACCTTC; CDR3 protein: CASSLAGTAYGYTF
J gene: TRBJ2-3; V gene: TRBV19; clone size: .; D gene: TRBD1; CDR3 length: 16; CDR3 DNA: TGTGCCAGTAGTCCTAGGGACAGGGCAAGCACAGATACGCAGTATTTT; CDR3 protein: CASSPRDRASTDTQYF
J gene: TRBJ2-5; V gene: TRBV20-1; clone size: .; D gene: .; CDR3 length: 12; CDR3 DNA: TGCAGTGCAGAGGTGGTGGGAGGGACCCAGTACTTC; CDR3 protein: CSAEVVGGTQYF
J gene: TRBJ1-1; V gene: TRBV27; clone size: many; D gene: .; CDR3 length: 13; CDR3 DNA: TGTGCCAGCAGTTCGTCAGTGAACACTGAAGCTTTCTTT; CDR3 protein: CASSSSVNTEAFF
J gene: TRBJ2-1; V gene: TRBV24-1; clone size: many; D gene: TRBD1; CDR3 length: 16; CDR3 DNA: TGTGCCACCAGTGATTTTGCCGGGACAGAGGTCAATGAGCAGTTCTTC; CDR3 protein: CATSDFAGTEVNEQFF
J gene: TRBJ2-7; V gene: TRBV11-2; clone size: .; D gene: .; CDR3 length: 14; CDR3 DNA: TGTGCCAGCAGCTTACCAGGGTACTCCTACGAGCAGTACTTC; CDR3 protein: CASSLPGYSYEQYF
J gene: TRBJ2-7; V gene: TRBV4-1; clone size: few; D gene: TRBD1; CDR3 length: 15; CDR3 DNA: TGCGCCAGCAGCCACCGAACGGGACAGACCTACGAGCAGTACTTC; CDR3 protein: CASSHRTGQTYEQYF
J gene: TRBJ2-7; V gene: TRBV6-1; clone size: many; D gene: .; CDR3 length: 15; CDR3 DNA: TGTGCCAGCTCTCAGTACTTGGGACCCACCTACGAGCAGTACTTC; CDR3 protein: CASSQYLGPTYEQYF
J gene: TRBJ2-1; V gene: TRBV12-3/TRBV12-4; clone size: few; D gene: TRBD2; CDR3 length: 16; CDR3 DNA: TGTGCCAGCAGTTTAGGGGTGCGGGGGGGATACAATGAGCAGTTCTTC; CDR3 protein: CASSLGVRGGYNEQFF
J gene: TRBJ2-1; V gene: TRBV19; clone size: few; D gene: TRBD2; CDR3 length: 15; CDR3 DNA: TGTGCCACGACTCTAGCGGGAGGGCCGTACAATGAGCAGTTCTTC; CDR3 protein: CATTLAGGPYNEQFF
J gene: TRBJ2-3; V gene: TRBV19; clone size: .; D gene: TRBD2; CDR3 length: 14; CDR3 DNA: TGTGCCAGTAGTCTGACTAGCGTAACAGATACGCAGTATTTT; CDR3 protein: CASSLTSVTDTQYF